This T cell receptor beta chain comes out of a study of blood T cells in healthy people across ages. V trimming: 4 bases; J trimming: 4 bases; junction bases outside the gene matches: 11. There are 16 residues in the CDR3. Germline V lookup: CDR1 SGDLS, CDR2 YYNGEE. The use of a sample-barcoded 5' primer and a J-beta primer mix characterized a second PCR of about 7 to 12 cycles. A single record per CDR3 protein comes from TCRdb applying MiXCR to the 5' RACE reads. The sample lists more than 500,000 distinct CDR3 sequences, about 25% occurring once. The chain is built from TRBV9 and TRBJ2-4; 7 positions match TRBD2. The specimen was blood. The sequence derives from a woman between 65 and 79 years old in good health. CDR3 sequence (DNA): TGTGCCAGCAGCCCGGCTAGGTCTAGCGGAAAAAACATTCAGTACTTC. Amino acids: CASSPARSSGKNIQYF.